Listed below are T cell receptor beta chains from one sample, sequenced in a study of CD8+ T cells in alopecia areata. Libraries were prepared by immunoSEQ multiplex PCR; TCRdb keeps only in-frame clonotypes and omits some of them. Of some 170,000 clones in the sample, roughly 50% were seen once. The sample in question was CD8+ T cells sorted from blood, obtained at week 24, from a patient treated with tofacitinib. Every receptor here comes from a human donor with alopecia areata. Both conserved end residues are part of each CDR3. The D gene is left open where the match is weak. The size field is filled for only some rows; it gives once, few, many or a size class.

CDR3 protein	CDR3 DNA	clone size	V gene	J gene	D gene
CATSSDRGLGQPQHF	TGTGCCACCAGCAGCGACAGGGGGCTCGGTCAGCCCCAGCATTTT	.	TRBV15	TRBJ1-5	TRBD1
CASSNIRLCEDYGYTF	TGTGCCAGCAGCAATATTAGGCTGTGTGAAGACTATGGCTACACCTTC	few	TRBV21-1	TRBJ1-2	.
CASSFRAVYNGYTF	TGTGCCAGCAGCTTTCGGGCAGTTTATAATGGCTACACCTTC	.	TRBV7-9	TRBJ1-2	.
CASSYDGGYGYTF	TGTGCCAGCAGTTACGATGGCGGCTATGGCTACACCTTC	.	TRBV6-7	TRBJ1-2	.
CASSPGTGEYEQYF	TGCGCCAGCAGCCCCGGGACAGGGGAGTACGAGCAGTACTTC	few	TRBV4-3	TRBJ2-7	TRBD1
CASTNTEAFF	TGTGCCAGCACGAACACTGAAGCTTTCTTT	few	TRBV12-1	TRBJ1-1	.
CASSQDVRGTTDTQYF	TGCGCCAGCAGCCAAGACGTCCGCGGCACCACAGATACGCAGTATTTT	.	TRBV4-3	TRBJ2-3	.
CASSLGQSSYEQYF	TGTGCCAGCAGCTTGGGGCAGAGCTCCTACGAGCAGTACTTC	few	TRBV5-6	TRBJ2-7	.
CASSGEWDASSGANVLTF	TGTGCCAGCAGTGGGGAATGGGACGCAAGTTCTGGGGCCAACGTCCTGACTTTC	.	TRBV2	TRBJ2-6	.
CASSPGLAQETQYF	TGCGCCAGCAGCCCGGGACTAGCGCAAGAGACCCAGTACTTC	.	TRBV4-3	TRBJ2-5	TRBD2
CASSEALGQELYNEQFF	TGTGCCAGCAGTGAAGCGCTAGGGCAGGAATTATACAATGAGCAGTTCTTC	.	TRBV2	TRBJ2-1	.
CAISDPSYEQYF	TGTGCCATCAGTGACCCTTCCTACGAGCAGTACTTC	.	TRBV10-3	TRBJ2-7	.
CASSLGYELEGQPSSYEQYF	TGTGCCAGCAGCTTAGGCTACGAGTTGGAGGGACAACCAAGCTCCTACGAGCAGTACTTC	.	TRBV11-3	TRBJ2-7	.
CSVMDRGVYGYTF	TGCAGCGTTATGGACAGGGGAGTTTATGGCTACACCTTC	few	TRBV29-1	TRBJ1-2	TRBD1
CASSVGGSAGVIGNTIYF	TGTGCCAGCAGCGTAGGCGGGAGCGCCGGTGTGATTGGAAACACCATATATTTT	.	TRBV9	TRBJ1-3	.
CATTYFEQNTEAFF	TGTGCAACAACTTACTTCGAGCAGAACACTGAAGCTTTCTTT	.	TRBV9	TRBJ1-1	.
CASNSRGEQFF	TGTGCCAGCAACTCTCGCGGTGAGCAGTTCTTC	few	TRBV5-4	TRBJ2-1	.
CASSFWGTGELFF	TGCGCCAGCAGCTTCTGGGGCACCGGGGAGCTGTTTTTT	few	TRBV5-1	TRBJ2-2	.
CSVEAGRGTEAFF	TGCAGCGTTGAGGCGGGTAGGGGCACTGAAGCTTTCTTT	.	TRBV29-1	TRBJ1-1	.
CAWSDRVERADTQYF	TGTGCCTGGAGTGACAGGGTCGAACGAGCAGATACGCAGTATTTT	few	TRBV30	TRBJ2-3	.
CASSLDGGETQYF	TGTGCCAGCAGTCTGGACGGGGGAGAGACCCAGTACTTC	few	TRBV6-6	TRBJ2-5	.
CASSFARSGIEQFF	TGTGCCAGCAGTTTCGCTAGATCGGGTATTGAGCAGTTCTTC	.	TRBV27	TRBJ2-1	.
CASSFTGTGTYNEQFF	TGCGCCAGCAGCTTCACCGGGACAGGGACGTACAATGAGCAGTTCTTC	.	TRBV5-1	TRBJ2-1	TRBD1
CASSQGRLELFF	TGTGCCAGCAGTCAGGGGAGATTGGAGCTGTTTTTT	.	TRBV2	TRBJ2-2	.
CASSERTSGGYEQYF	TGTGCCAGCAGCGAGCGGACTAGCGGGGGCTACGAGCAGTACTTC	.	TRBV13	TRBJ2-7	TRBD2
CASSQDRQTQYF	TGCGCCAGCAGCCAAGATAGGCAGACCCAGTACTTC	.	TRBV4-1	TRBJ2-5	.
CAVGGLNTEAFF	TGTGCCGTCGGGGGGTTGAACACTGAAGCTTTCTTT	.	TRBV19	TRBJ1-1	.
CASSQDRVYGEQYF	TGCGCCAGCAGCCAAGACAGGGTATACGGCGAGCAGTACTTC	.	TRBV4-3	TRBJ2-7	.
CASSYSRGDWYEQYF	TGTGCCAGCAGTTACTCAAGGGGAGATTGGTACGAGCAGTACTTC	once	TRBV6-5	TRBJ2-7	.
CASSNPGLAGGRHYNEQFF	TGTGCCAGCAGCAACCCGGGACTAGCGGGGGGCCGCCATTACAATGAGCAGTTCTTC	.	TRBV7-8	TRBJ2-1	TRBD2
CASSYSGGPSYEQYF	TGTGCCAGCAGTTACAGCGGGGGGCCCTCCTACGAGCAGTACTTC	.	TRBV2	TRBJ2-7	TRBD2
CASSLANLAREGTGELFF	TGTGCCAGCAGCTTAGCGAACCTGGCCAGGGAAGGAACCGGGGAGCTGTTTTTT	few	TRBV11-1	TRBJ2-2	.
CSVDLGSYNEQFF	TGCAGCGTCGACCTCGGATCCTACAATGAGCAGTTCTTC	.	TRBV29-1	TRBJ2-1	.
CSATSGDTYEQYF	TGCAGCGCTACTAGCGGGGACACCTACGAGCAGTACTTC	few	TRBV29-1	TRBJ2-7	TRBD2
CSVEDGGNTEAFF	TGCAGCGTTGAAGACGGCGGGAACACTGAAGCTTTCTTT	few	TRBV29-1	TRBJ1-1	.
CASSLNPANYGYTF	TGTGCCAGCAGTCTTAACCCAGCTAACTATGGCTACACCTTC	once	TRBV25-1	TRBJ1-2	.
CSVEWAGREYGYTF	TGCAGCGTTGAGTGGGCGGGCCGGGAATATGGCTACACCTTC	.	TRBV29-1	TRBJ1-2	.
CASRLVVNTEAFF	TGTGCCAGCAGATTAGTCGTGAACACTGAAGCTTTCTTT	.	TRBV27	TRBJ1-1	.
CASSLGHGYEQYF	TGTGCCAGCAGCTTGGGACACGGCTACGAGCAGTACTTC	few	TRBV7-2	TRBJ2-7	.
CASSVGGENYEQYF	TGTGCCAGCAGCGTAGGGGGAGAGAACTACGAGCAGTACTTC	.	TRBV9	TRBJ2-7	.
CASSRTGVDNEQFF	TGTGCCAGCTCACGGACAGGGGTGGACAATGAGCAGTTCTTC	.	TRBV18	TRBJ2-1	TRBD1
CAWSSGRGGQPQHF	TGTGCCTGGAGCAGTGGCAGGGGCGGGCAGCCCCAGCATTTT	.	TRBV30	TRBJ1-5	.
CAWSVQGGSYEQYF	TGTGCCTGGAGTGTACAAGGGGGATCCTACGAGCAGTACTTC	.	TRBV30	TRBJ2-7	.
CASSFQGTNEKLFF	TGTGCCAGCAGCTTCCAGGGGACGAATGAAAAACTGTTTTTT	.	TRBV7-9	TRBJ1-4	.
CASSASTEKLFF	TGTGCCAGCAGTGCGTCCACGGAAAAACTGTTTTTT	.	TRBV7-6	TRBJ1-4	.
CASSLAPGSTEAFF	TGTGCCAGCAGCTTGGCTCCAGGGAGCACTGAAGCTTTCTTT	few	TRBV7-3	TRBJ1-1	.
CASSSDSKEHTQYF	TGTGCCAGCAGCTCGGACTCGAAGGAGCATACGCAGTATTTT	.	TRBV7-6	TRBJ2-3	.
CASSYNRGQETQYF	TGTGCCAGCAGTTACAACAGGGGCCAAGAGACCCAGTACTTC	.	TRBV6-6	TRBJ2-5	TRBD1
CATSFDRASGIEQYF	TGTGCCACCAGCTTCGACCGGGCCTCCGGCATCGAGCAGTACTTC	.	TRBV15	TRBJ2-7	.
CASSQDRGLASPLHF	TGCGCCAGCAGCCAAGACAGGGGCTTAGCCTCACCCCTCCACTTT	.	TRBV4-3	TRBJ1-6	.
CASSLGTEAFF	TGTGCCAGCAGTTTAGGTACTGAAGCTTTCTTT	.	TRBV27	TRBJ1-1	.
CASSSLTQGADTEAFF	TGTGCCAGCAGTTCCCTAACACAGGGGGCGGACACTGAAGCTTTCTTT	few	TRBV27	TRBJ1-1	TRBD1